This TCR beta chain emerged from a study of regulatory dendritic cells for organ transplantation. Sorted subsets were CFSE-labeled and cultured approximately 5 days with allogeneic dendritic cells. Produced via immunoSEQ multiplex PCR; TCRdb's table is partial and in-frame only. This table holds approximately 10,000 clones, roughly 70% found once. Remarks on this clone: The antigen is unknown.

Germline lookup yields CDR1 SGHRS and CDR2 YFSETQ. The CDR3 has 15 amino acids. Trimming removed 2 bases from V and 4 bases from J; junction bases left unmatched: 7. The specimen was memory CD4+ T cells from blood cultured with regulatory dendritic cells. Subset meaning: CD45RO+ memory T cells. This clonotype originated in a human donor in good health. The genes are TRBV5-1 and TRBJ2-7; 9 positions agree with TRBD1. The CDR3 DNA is TGCGCCAGCAGCTTTGGGGCCGGACAGGGGTACGAGCAGTACTTC. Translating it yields CASSFGAGQGYEQYF.